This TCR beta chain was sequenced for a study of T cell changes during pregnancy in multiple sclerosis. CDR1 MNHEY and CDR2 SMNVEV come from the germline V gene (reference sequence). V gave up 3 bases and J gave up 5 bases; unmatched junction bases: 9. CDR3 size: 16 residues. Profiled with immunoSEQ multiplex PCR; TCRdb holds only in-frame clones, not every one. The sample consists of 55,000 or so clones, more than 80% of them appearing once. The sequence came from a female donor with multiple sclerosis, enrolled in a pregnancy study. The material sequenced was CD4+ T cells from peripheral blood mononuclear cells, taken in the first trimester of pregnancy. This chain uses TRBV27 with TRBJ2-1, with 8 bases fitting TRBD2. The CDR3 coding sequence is TGTGCCAGCAGTTTCCTGGGACTAGGTACGGACAATGAGCAGTTCTTC. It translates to CASSFLGLGTDNEQFF.